This T cell receptor (beta chain) is from a study of immune reconstitution after stem cell transplant in scleroderma. TCRdb recomputed calls from the RT-PCR reads with MiXCR, one row per CDR3 protein. This sample has about 2,800 distinct CDR3 sequences, with 3% to 4.5% found just once. This clonotype is categorized as medium-sized (0.01 to 0.1%). This sequence originates from a human donor with systemic sclerosis. Sample collection occurred before or after autologous hematopoietic stem cell transplantation (not recorded which).

The CDR3 DNA is TGTGCCAGCAGCTTGTTTCGAGGAAGCGGGAGGAACAATGAGCAGTTCTTC. This gives the protein CASSLFRGSGRNNEQFF. The chain has TRBV5-4 and TRBJ2-1, with TRBD2 matching over 9 bases. Germline CDR1 reads SGHNT; CDR2 reads YYREEE (reference sequence). The trim removed 1 base at V and 5 bases at J, leaving 10 bases unmatched. The CDR3 loop spans 17 amino acids. The whole variable domain, filled in from reference TRBV5-4 and TRBJ2-1, reads ETGVTQSPTHLIKTRGQQVTLRCSSQSGHNTVSWYQQALGQGPQFIFQYYREEENGRGNFPPRFSGLQFPNYSSELNVNALELDDSALYLCASSLFRGSGRNNEQFFGPGTRLTVL.